This TCR beta chain is from a study of cytotoxic CD8 clonotypes in ibrutinib-treated CLL (dated by TCRdb to the early 2020s). For the study in its entirety: The cohort was composed of under 12 relapsed/refractory and roughly 15 treatment-naive patients; IGHV unmutated status was identified in approximately 18 patients. Responses were partial in roughly 25 patients and complete in 2; after median approximately 69 months follow-up, about 14 stayed in remission and roughly twelve progressed. Samples at response were collected after a median of 12 months of treatment, with a range of roughly 6 to 40 months. On average, each sample had 255,043 productive templates and tens of thousands of productive rearrangements. Of the approximately 86 participants in the trial, about two dozen had longitudinal samples available. Cryopreserved peripheral blood mononuclear cells were collected before treatment, at response, and at either disease progression or sustained remission. All remission and progressive disease samples were collected while patients were still receiving ibrutinib.

The germline V gene encodes CDR1 SGHRS and CDR2 YFSETQ. There are 15 amino acids in the CDR3, from cysteine to phenylalanine inclusive. The retained sequence is limited to the CDR3, 45 bases, with the frame set at the first base. Here V drops 5 bases and J drops 3 bases, and the junction holds 7 bases not matched to any gene. What the work shows at the level of the full study, not this receptor alone: Lymph node repertoires were not examined, and the timing of sampling was not matched between patients in sustained remission and those whose disease progressed. Baseline clonality was found to be higher than that of age-matched healthy donors and was strongly correlated with circulating CD8+ T-cell counts. Clonality rose at ibrutinib response, remained stable during sustained remission, and dropped back toward baseline at progression. Public clonotypes were rare and either contracted or stayed stable during treatment, and the rise in clonality at ibrutinib response reflected the expansion of private clonotypes.

A MiSeq instrument was used for deep resolution sequencing, which targeted depths ranging from 1 in 1 million up to 1 in 200,000 T cells, with coverage averaging 10x for each clonotype. The immunoSEQ hsTCRB Kit was used to generate the TCR beta libraries. From the authors' description of their analysis: Data were analyzed with ImmunoSEQ Data Assistant and ImmunoSEQ Analyzer, with V, D and J genes assigned per IMGT definitions. Clonality, which ranges from 0 to 1, was calculated by subtracting the normalized Shannon entropy of productive rearrangement frequencies from one. Only overrepresented clonotypes making up at least 0.05% of each patient's repertoire were included in the public clonotype analysis. Repertoires from approximately 13 age-matched healthy donors in immuneACCESS were used as clonality controls. Here the immuneACCESS table is served through TCRdb, limited to in-frame sequences with V and J called. Missing clones are a known gap in these copies; in checked studies unresolved V genes cover under half, and the rest lacks a known reason. Clone size and the V and J calls come from that table; the DNA yielded D and trimming. Present in this sample are more than 150,000 clones, around 72% of which were seen just once. Around 15% of the sample lies in the top ten.

What this sample's time point label stands for: roughly 25 months on ibrutinib. For TCR beta library preparation, approximately 2 micrograms of genomic DNA was extracted from cryopreserved PBMCs. High-throughput TCR beta sequencing was performed on longitudinal blood samples from CLL patients receiving ibrutinib monotherapy. The patients were enrolled in a single-center, open-label phase 2 trial of ibrutinib monotherapy. With regard to this clone: Its antigen has not been determined. No per-base quality is available; no much larger clone lies one base away.

This chain joins TRBV5-1 to TRBJ2-7; 11 central bases correspond to TRBD2. The clonotype was recovered from a human donor with chronic lymphocytic leukemia. Sequences were derived from PBMCs, sampled after 24 months of ibrutinib treatment. CDR3 sequence: CASRPTSGTHYEQYF. The DNA sequence follows: TGCGCCAGCAGACCGACTAGCGGGACGCACTACGAGCAGTACTTC.